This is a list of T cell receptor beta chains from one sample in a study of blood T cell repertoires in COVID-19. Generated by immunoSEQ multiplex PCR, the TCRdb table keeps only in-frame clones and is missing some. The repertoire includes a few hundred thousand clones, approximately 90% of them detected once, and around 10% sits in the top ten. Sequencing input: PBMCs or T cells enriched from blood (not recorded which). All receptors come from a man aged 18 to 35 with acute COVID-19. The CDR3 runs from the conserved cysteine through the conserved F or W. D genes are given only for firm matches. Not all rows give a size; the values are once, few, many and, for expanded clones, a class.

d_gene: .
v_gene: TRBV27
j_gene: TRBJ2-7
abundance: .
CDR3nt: TGTGCCAGTAGATACAGTGACAGCTCCTACGAGCAGTACTTC
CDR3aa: CASRYSDSSYEQYF

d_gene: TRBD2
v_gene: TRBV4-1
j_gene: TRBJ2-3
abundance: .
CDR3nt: TGCGCCAGCAGCCTACCCTCTATGACTAGCGGGAGGCCCCGAGATTCCCGAAATACGCAGTATTTT
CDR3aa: CASSLPSMTSGRPRDSRNTQYF

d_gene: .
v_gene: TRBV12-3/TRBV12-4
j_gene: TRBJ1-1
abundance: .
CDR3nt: TGTGCCAGCAGTCCCGGACAGAACACTGAAGCTTTCTTT
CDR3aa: CASSPGQNTEAFF

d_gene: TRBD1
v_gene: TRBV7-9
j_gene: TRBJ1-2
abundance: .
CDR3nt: TGTGCCAGCAGCTTACCTTGGACAGGGGAAAGTGGCTACACCTTC
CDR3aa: CASSLPWTGESGYTF

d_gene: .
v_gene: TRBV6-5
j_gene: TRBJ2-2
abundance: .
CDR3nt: TGTGCCAGCACGGACAGTACGAACACCGGGGAGCTGTTTTTT
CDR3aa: CASTDSTNTGELFF

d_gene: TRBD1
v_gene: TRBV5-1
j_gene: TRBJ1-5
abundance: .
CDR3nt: TGCGCCAGCAGCTTCCCCCGGACAGGGAGGCAGCCCCAGCATTTT
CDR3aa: CASSFPRTGRQPQHF

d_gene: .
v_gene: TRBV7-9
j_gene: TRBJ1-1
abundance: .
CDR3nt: TGTGCCAGCAGCCCCCCCAAGGAGGACACTGAAGCTTTCTTT
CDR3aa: CASSPPKEDTEAFF

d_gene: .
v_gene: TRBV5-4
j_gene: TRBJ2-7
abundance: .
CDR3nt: TGTGCCAGCAGCTTTGGCACCTCCTACGAGCAGTACTTC
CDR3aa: CASSFGTSYEQYF

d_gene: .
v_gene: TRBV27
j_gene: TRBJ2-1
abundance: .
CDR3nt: TGTGCCAGCAGTGTCGGACAGTACAATGAGCAGTTCTTC
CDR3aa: CASSVGQYNEQFF

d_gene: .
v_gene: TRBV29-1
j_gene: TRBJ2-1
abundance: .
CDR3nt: TGCAGCGTAGAAGGTAGCTCCTACAATGAGCAGTTCTTC
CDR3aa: CSVEGSSYNEQFF

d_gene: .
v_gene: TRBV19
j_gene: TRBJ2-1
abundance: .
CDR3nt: TGTGCCAGTAGTCGTTCGTCAGGGCACTACAATGAGCAGTTCTTC
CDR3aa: CASSRSSGHYNEQFF

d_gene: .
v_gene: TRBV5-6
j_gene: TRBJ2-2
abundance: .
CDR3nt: TGTGCCAGCAGCTTGGGTCAGGGCTCCGGGGAGCTGTTTTTT
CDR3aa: CASSLGQGSGELFF

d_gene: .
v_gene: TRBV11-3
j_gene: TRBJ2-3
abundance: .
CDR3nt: TGTGCCAGCAGCTTAGCGGGCGGGCATACTAGCACAGATACGCAGTATTTT
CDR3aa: CASSLAGGHTSTDTQYF

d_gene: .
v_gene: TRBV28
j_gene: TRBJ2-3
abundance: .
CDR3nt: TGTGCCAGCAGTTTAGGGCAACCCACAGATACGCAGTATTTT
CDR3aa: CASSLGQPTDTQYF

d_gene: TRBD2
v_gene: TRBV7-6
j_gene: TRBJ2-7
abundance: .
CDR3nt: TGTGCCAGCAGCTTTGGTCGCGGGAGCACCTACGAGCAGTACTTC
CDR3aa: CASSFGRGSTYEQYF

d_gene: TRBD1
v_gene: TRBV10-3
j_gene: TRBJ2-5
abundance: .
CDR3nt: TGTGCCATCAGTGAGTCTCGGACAGGGGGCCTGGAGACCCAGTACTTC
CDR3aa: CAISESRTGGLETQYF

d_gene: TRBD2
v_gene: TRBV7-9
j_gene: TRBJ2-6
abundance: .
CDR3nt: TGTGCCAGCAGTTTACCGGGACTAGCGGTCTCTGGGGCCAACGTCCTGACTTTC
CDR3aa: CASSLPGLAVSGANVLTF

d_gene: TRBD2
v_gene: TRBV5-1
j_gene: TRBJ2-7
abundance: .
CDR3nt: TGCGCCAGCACTGGTTTTGGGGAGGGCTACGAGCAGTACTTC
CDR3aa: CASTGFGEGYEQYF

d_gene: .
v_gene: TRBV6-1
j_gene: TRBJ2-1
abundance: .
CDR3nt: TGTGCCAGCAGTGATGAATTGAGCTCCTACAATGAGCAGTTCTTC
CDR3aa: CASSDELSSYNEQFF

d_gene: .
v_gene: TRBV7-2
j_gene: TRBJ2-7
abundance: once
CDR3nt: TGTGCCAGCAGCTCCAGACAGCAATACGAGCAGTACTTC
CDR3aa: CASSSRQQYEQYF

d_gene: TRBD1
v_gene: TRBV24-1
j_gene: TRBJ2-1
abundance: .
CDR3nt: TGTGCCACCAGTGATGAGACAGGGCTAGGTGAGCAGTTCTTC
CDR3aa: CATSDETGLGEQFF

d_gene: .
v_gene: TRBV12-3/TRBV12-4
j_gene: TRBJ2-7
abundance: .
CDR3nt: TGTGCCAGCAGGTTAAGGGGAGGCGAGCAGTACTTC
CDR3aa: CASRLRGGEQYF

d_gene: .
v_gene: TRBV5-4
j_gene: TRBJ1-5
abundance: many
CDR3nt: TGTGCCAGCAGCCTAGGGAGTCCGCCCCAGCATTTT
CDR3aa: CASSLGSPPQHF

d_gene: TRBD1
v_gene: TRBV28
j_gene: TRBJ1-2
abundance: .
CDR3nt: TGTGCCAGTCACAGGGGGAACTATGGCTACACCTTC
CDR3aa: CASHRGNYGYTF

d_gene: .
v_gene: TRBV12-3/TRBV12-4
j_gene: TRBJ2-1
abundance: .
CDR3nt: TGTGCCAGCAGTTGGTTGGAGGAGCAGTTCTTC
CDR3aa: CASSWLEEQFF

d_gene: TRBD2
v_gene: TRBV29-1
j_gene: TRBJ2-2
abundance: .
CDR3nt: TGCAGCGTACACGATAGGGTGACTAGCGGGAGAAAAGTCGGGGAGCTGTTTTTT
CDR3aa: CSVHDRVTSGRKVGELFF

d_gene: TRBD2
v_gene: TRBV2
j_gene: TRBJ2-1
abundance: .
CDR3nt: TGTGCCACAGTAGCGGGACAAGCCTACAATGAGCAGTTCTTC
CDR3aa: CATVAGQAYNEQFF

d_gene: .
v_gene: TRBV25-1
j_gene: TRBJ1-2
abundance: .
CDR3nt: TGTGCCAGCAGTCCTGACGGGTACTATGGCTACACCTTC
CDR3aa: CASSPDGYYGYTF

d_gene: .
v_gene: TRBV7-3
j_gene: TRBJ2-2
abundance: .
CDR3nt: TGTGCCAGCAGCCTAGTCCTGGCCGGGGAGCTGTTTTTT
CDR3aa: CASSLVLAGELFF

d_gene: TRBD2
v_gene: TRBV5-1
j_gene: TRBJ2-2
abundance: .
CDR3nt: TGCGCCAGCAGCCGGAGCGGGGGAAACACCGGGGAGCTGTTTTTT
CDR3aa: CASSRSGGNTGELFF

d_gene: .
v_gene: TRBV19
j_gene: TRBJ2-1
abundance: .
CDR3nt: TGTGCCAGTAGCCCCAGGGACTTCTACAATGAGCAGTTCTTC
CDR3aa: CASSPRDFYNEQFF

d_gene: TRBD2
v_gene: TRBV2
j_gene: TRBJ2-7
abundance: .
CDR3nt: TGTGCCAGCACCGGGACTAGCGGGACTTCCTACGAGCAGTACTTC
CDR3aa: CASTGTSGTSYEQYF

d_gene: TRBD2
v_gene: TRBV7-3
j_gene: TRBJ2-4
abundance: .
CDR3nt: TGTGCCAGCAGCTTTAAAGTGCGGGGGGGCACGTTTCGCAAAAACATTCAGTACTTC
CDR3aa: CASSFKVRGGTFRKNIQYF

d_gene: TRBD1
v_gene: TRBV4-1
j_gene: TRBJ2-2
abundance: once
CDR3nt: TGCGCCAGCAGGACAGGGGAGGCAGTGTACGGGGAGCTGTTTTTT
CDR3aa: CASRTGEAVYGELFF

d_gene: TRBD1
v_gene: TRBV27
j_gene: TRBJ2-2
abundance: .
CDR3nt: TGTGCCAGCAGTTTGTGGACAGGGAACACCGGGGAGCTGTTTTTT
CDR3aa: CASSLWTGNTGELFF

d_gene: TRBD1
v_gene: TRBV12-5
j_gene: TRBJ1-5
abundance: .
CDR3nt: TGTGCTAGTGGTTTTTCCGGGACAGGGCATCAGCCCCAGCATTTT
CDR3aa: CASGFSGTGHQPQHF

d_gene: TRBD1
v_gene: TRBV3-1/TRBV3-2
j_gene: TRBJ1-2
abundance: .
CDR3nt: TGTGCCAGCAGACTCACAGGGGCCCAGGGAAACTATGGCTACACCTTC
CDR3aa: CASRLTGAQGNYGYTF

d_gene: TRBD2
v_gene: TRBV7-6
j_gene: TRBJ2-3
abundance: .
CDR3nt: TGTGCCAGCAGCTCGTATAGCGGGAGGGCCCCCGATACGCAGTATTTT
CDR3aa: CASSSYSGRAPDTQYF

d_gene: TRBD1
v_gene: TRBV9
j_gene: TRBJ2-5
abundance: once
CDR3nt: TGTGCCAGCAGCGACACCGGGACAGGACAAGAGACCCAGTACTTC
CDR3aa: CASSDTGTGQETQYF

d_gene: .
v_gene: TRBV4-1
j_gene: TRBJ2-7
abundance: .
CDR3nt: TGCGCCAGCAGCCGAGGCCCCTACGAGCAGTACTTC
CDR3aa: CASSRGPYEQYF

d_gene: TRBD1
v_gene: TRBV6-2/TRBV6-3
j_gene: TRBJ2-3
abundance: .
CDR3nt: TGTGCCAGCAGTTACTCGACTGACCCGACGAGACAGGGGGCTGGCACAGATACGCAGTATTTT
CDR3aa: CASSYSTDPTRQGAGTDTQYF